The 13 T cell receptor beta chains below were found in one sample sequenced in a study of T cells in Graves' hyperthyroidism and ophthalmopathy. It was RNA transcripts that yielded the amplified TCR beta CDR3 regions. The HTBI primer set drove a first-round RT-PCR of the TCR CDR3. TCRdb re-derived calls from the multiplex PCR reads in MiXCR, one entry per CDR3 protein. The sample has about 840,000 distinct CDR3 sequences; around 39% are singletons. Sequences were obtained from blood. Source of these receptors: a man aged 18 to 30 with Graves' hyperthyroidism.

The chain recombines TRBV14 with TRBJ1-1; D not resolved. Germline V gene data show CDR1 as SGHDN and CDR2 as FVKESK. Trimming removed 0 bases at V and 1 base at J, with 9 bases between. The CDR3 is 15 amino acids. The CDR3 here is CASSQDRGQNTEAFF. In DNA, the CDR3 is TGTGCCAGCAGCCAAGACCGGGGTCAGAACACTGAAGCTTTCTTT. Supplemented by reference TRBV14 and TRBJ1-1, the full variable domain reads EAGVTQFPSHSVIEKGQTVTLRCDPISGHDNLYWYRRVMGKEIKFLLHFVKESKQDESGMPNNRFLAERTGGTYSTLKVQPAELEDSGVYFCASSQDRGQNTEAFFGQGTRLTVV.

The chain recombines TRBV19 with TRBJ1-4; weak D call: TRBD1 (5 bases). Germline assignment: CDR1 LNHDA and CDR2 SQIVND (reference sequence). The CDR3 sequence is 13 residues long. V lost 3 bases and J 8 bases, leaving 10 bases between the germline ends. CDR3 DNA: TGTGCCAGTAGTATGACAGCTGAAGAAAAACTGTTTTTT. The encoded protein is CASSMTAEEKLFF.

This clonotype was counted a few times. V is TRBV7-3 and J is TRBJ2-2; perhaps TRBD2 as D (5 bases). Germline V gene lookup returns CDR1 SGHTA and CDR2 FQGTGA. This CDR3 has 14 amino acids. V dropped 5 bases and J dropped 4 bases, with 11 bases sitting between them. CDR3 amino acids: CASSEARGTGELFF. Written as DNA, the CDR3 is TGTGCCAGCAGCGAGGCCCGGGGCACCGGGGAGCTGTTTTTT.

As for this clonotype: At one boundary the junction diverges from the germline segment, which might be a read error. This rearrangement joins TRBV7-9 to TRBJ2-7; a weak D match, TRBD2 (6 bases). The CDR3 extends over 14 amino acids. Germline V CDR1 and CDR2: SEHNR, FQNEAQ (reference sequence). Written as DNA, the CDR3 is TGTGTCAGCAGCCCGGGGGACCACTCCTACGAGCAGTACTTC. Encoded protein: CVSSPGDHSYEQYF. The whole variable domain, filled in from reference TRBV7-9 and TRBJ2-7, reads DTGVSQNPRHKITKRGQNVTFRCDPISEHNRLYWYRQTLGQGPEFLTYFQNEAQLEKSRLLSDRFSAERPKGSFSTLEIQRTEQGDSAMYLCVSSPGDHSYEQYFGPGTRLTVT.

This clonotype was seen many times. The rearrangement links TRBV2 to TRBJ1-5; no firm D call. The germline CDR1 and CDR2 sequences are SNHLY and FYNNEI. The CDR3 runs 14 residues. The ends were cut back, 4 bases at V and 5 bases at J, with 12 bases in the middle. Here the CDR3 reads CASSVYRADQPQHF. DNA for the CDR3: TGTGCCAGCAGTGTTTACAGAGCAGATCAGCCCCAGCATTTT.

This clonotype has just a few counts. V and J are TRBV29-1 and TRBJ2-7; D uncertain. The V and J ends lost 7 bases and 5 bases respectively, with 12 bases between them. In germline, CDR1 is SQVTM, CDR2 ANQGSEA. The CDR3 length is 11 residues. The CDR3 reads CSAVIVNEQYF. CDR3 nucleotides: TGCAGCGCGGTTATCGTCAACGAGCAGTACTTC.

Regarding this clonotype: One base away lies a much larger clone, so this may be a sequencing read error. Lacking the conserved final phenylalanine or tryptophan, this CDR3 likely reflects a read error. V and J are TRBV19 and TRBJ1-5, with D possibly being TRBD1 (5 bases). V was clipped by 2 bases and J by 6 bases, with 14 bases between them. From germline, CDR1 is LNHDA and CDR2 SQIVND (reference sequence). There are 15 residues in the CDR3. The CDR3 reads CASSITWQGRQPQHS. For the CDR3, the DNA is TGTGCCAGTAGTATAACGTGGCAGGGACGTCAGCCCCAGCATTCT.

The CDR3 sequence: CASSATSGGQETQYF. CDR3 coding DNA: TGTGCCAGCAGTGCCACTAGCGGGGGACAAGAGACCCAGTACTTC. This sequence joins TRBV6-1 and TRBJ2-5; 11 bases are shared with TRBD2. J lost 2 bases, V lost 4 bases, and 3 bases had no gene match. Germline V gene lookup returns CDR1 MNHNS and CDR2 SASEGT. The CDR3 extends over 15 amino acids.

The CDR3 sequence: CSAREAGDEGPQHF. DNA of the CDR3: TGCAGTGCTAGAGAGGCAGGGGATGAGGGGCCCCAGCATTTT. The chain links TRBV20-1 to TRBJ1-5; D is perhaps TRBD1 (6 bases). The CDR3 covers 14 residues. Germline CDR1 is DFQATT and CDR2 is SNEGSKA (reference sequence). With 0 bases removed from V and 9 bases from J, the gap between germline ends came to 15 bases.

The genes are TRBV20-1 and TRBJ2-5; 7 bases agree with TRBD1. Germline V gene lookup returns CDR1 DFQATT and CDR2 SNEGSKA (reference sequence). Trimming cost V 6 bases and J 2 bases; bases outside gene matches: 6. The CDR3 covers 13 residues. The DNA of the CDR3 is TGCAGTGCGGAGAGGACAGGACAAGAGACCCAGTACTTC. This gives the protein CSAERTGQETQYF.

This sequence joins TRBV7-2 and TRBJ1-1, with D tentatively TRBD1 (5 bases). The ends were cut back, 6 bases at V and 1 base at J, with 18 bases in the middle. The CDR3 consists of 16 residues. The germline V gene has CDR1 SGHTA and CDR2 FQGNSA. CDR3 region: CASSPHLDTGNTEAFF. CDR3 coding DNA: TGTGCCAGCAGTCCACACCTCGACACAGGGAACACTGAAGCTTTCTTT.

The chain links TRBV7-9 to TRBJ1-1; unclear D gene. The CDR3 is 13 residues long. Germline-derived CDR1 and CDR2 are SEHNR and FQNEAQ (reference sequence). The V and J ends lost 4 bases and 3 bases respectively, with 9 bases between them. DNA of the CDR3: TGTGCCAGCAGCTCCCGAAGCTACACTGAAGCTTTCTTT. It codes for CASSSRSYTEAFF.

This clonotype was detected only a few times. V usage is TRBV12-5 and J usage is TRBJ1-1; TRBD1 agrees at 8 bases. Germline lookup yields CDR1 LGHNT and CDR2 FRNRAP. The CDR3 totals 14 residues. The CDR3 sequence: CASSWTGNIAEAFF. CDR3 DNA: TGTGCCAGCAGTTGGACAGGGAATATAGCTGAAGCTTTCTTT.